This T cell receptor (beta chain) came from a study of cytomegalovirus exposure and HLA in healthy donors. PCR amplification relied on 60 Vbeta primers (plus 13 Jbeta primers). Libraries were prepared by immunoSEQ multiplex PCR; TCRdb keeps only in-frame clonotypes and omits some of them. The sample lists under 200,000 clones, 75% to 85% occurring once. Overall study findings and caveats: CMV serostatus was the only immune exposure information that was available.

There are 15 residues in the CDR3. Per the germline V gene, CDR1 is MGHDK and CDR2 is SYGVNS. V lost 3 bases and J lost 2; bases outside the gene matches: 3. Of note for this clone: Its specificity is unknown.

The sample was PBMCs. The chain couples TRBV25-1 to TRBJ2-3; 9 positions agree with TRBD1. This clonotype originated in a man aged 30 to 45 in good health and CMV-seronegative. The CDR3 DNA reads as TGTGCCAGCAGTGACCGGGACAGGGACACAGATACGCAGTATTTT. It translates to CASSDRDRDTDTQYF.